This TCR beta chain was identified in a study of blood T cell repertoires in COVID-19. The cohort comprised adults aged 18 to 89 years residing in around 25 US areas. Original handling: The assay estimated nucleated cells by amplifying reference gene primers. Method: immunoSEQ multiplex PCR; TCRdb's copy keeps in-frame clones and lacks some. D and trimming were read from the DNA, whereas the V and J calls and clone size are those reported in that table. The table shows approximately 270,000 clones, with approximately 83% occurring only once. The V gene end was trimmed by 0 bases and the J gene end by 3 bases; junction bases not matched to a gene: 2. CDR3 length equals 14 residues. Germline V lookup: CDR1 PRHDT, CDR2 FYEKMQ (reference sequence).

The sequence was collected from a woman in her fifties or sixties who had recovered from COVID-19. This chain joins TRBV13 and TRBJ2-7; 7 bases are a match to TRBD1. Material: PBMCs or T cells enriched from blood (not recorded which). CDR3 DNA: TGTGCCAGCAGCTTAGGCGACAGGGACTACGAGCAGTACTTC. The encoded protein is CASSLGDRDYEQYF.